Listed here are 8 T cell receptor beta chains from one sample, sequenced in a study of T-cell memory formation after mild COVID-19. A single record per CDR3 protein comes from TCRdb applying MiXCR to the 5' RACE reads. The sample shows over 150,000 distinct CDR3 sequences, less than 20% of them seen only once. Sequencing was performed on PBMCs or a T cell subset sorted from them (not recorded which). The receptors here all came from a young man who had mild COVID-19 (a few samples of this study predate the infection). Cell type and time point are not known.

CDR3 region: CASSFSSSGYTF. The CDR3 region has the DNA TGTGCCAGCAGCTTTTCCTCGTCCGGCTACACCTTC. The chain has TRBV5-6 and TRBJ1-2; no firm D call. Trimming removed 2 bases from V and 8 bases from J, with 10 bases in between. The CDR3 contains 12 residues. Germline V gene data show CDR1 as SGHDT and CDR2 as YYEEEE.

The chain recombines TRBV5-1 with TRBJ1-2; D unresolved. CDR1 SGHRS and CDR2 YFSETQ come from the germline V gene. Trimming left V 4 bases short and J 2 bases short, with 12 bases between. The CDR3 is 14 amino acids. The CDR3 region is CASSPFLGNYGYTF. The CDR3 DNA sequence: TGCGCCAGCAGCCCATTCCTGGGGAACTATGGCTACACCTTC.

This clonotype was recorded a few times. The chain recombines TRBV30 with TRBJ1-1; 7 bases fit TRBD1. CDR3 length: 13 amino acids. The V and J ends lost 3 bases and 3 bases, in that order; junction bases with no gene match: 4. The V gene's germline CDR1 is GTSNPN and CDR2 SVGIG (reference sequence). CDR3 bases: TGTGCCTGGAGGCGGGGACAGTACACTGAAGCTTTCTTT. This gives the protein CAWRRGQYTEAFF.

This clonotype has a handful of counts. The chain carries TRBV4-2 and TRBJ1-1; D is unclear. Trimming shortened V by 0 bases and J by 1 base, and 9 bases separated the two germline ends. The CDR3 covers 15 residues. In germline, CDR1 is LGHNA, CDR2 YNFKEQ. The CDR3 coding sequence is TGTGCCAGCAGCCAAGATCTGGTGGAGAACACTGAAGCTTTCTTT. Translated, it gives CASSQDLVENTEAFF.

In its sample, this clonotype was seen once. The V gene is TRBV4-3, the J gene TRBJ1-6; possible D gene TRBD1, 5 bases. Germline CDR1 is LGHNA and CDR2 is YSLEER. V lost 5 bases and J 4 bases, leaving 18 bases between the germline ends. The length of the CDR3 is 17 residues. As DNA, the CDR3 is TGCGCCAGCAGCTCAGCCGGGGGTCGCTTATATAATTCACCCCTCCACTTT. Its translation is CASSSAGGRLYNSPLHF.

The chain is built from TRBV7-9 and TRBJ1-1; a possible D gene is TRBD1 (6 bases). Germline V gene lookup returns CDR1 SEHNR and CDR2 FQNEAQ (reference sequence). The CDR3 runs to 14 residues. Trimming took off 6 bases at V and 4 bases at J, with 15 bases between the two ends. The CDR3 spells CASRRGPMSTEAFF. The CDR3 coding sequence is TGTGCCAGCAGACGGGGGCCCATGAGCACTGAAGCTTTCTTT. Complete variable domain (other parts from reference TRBV7-9 and TRBJ1-1): DTGVSQNPRHKITKRGQNVTFRCDPISEHNRLYWYRQTLGQGPEFLTYFQNEAQLEKSRLLSDRFSAERPKGSFSTLEIQRTEQGDSAMYLCASRRGPMSTEAFFGQGTRLTVV.

The J gene is TRBJ2-7, the V gene TRBV6-2 or TRBV6-3; weak D call: TRBD1 (5 bases). The CDR3 covers 14 residues. Germline V gives CDR1 MNHEY, CDR2 SVGEGT. Between the trimmed V and J ends, which lost 6 bases and 2 bases, there was a span of 14 bases. In DNA, the CDR3 is TGTGCCAGCAGAGCCTGGGTCAGGGCCTACGAGCAGTACTTC. This encodes CASRAWVRAYEQYF.

This clonotype was picked up many times. The chain recombines TRBV3-1 with TRBJ2-4; D possibly uses TRBD1 or TRBD2 (5 bases each). Per the germline V gene, CDR1 is LGHDT and CDR2 is YNNKEL (reference sequence). The CDR3 length is 14 residues. The germline V and J ends were trimmed by 2 bases and 5 bases, with 10 bases remaining between them. CDR3 coding DNA: TGTGCCAGCAGCCAACGGGACGGAGAAAACATTCAGTACTTC. Translating gives CASSQRDGENIQYF.